What follows is one T cell receptor beta chain and its context. Its antigen is not known. The data stem from a study of blood T cells in healthy people across ages. Study context: About one barcoded beta molecule per two T cells came from capture by template switching.

CDR1 and CDR2 from the germline V gene are MGHRA and YSYEKL. The V gene lost 0 bases and the J gene lost 5 bases, with 17 bases spanning the gap. The CDR3 is 16 residues long. For the second PCR, which ran for about 7 to 12 cycles, a sample-barcoded 5' primer and a J-beta primer mix were used. One entry per CDR3 protein, called by TCRdb with MiXCR from the 5' RACE reads. The sample lists about a million distinct CDR3 sequences, roughly 50% seen once, with around an eighth in the top ten. Broader study findings: Greater diversity and more naive CD4+ cells were seen in long-lived donors than in aged donors.

The TCR was taken from a man aged 25-40 years in good health. This chain uses TRBV4-1 with TRBJ2-7; D may be TRBD1 (5 bases). Material for sequencing was blood. This CDR3 is CASSQEHRSLTDEQYF. CDR3 DNA: TGCGCCAGCAGCCAAGAGCACAGGTCTCTAACCGACGAGCAGTACTTC.